This record concerns one T cell receptor beta chain sequence. What it binds is unknown. The data stem from a study of cytomegalovirus exposure and HLA in healthy donors. Study-level results: In a later analysis, the majority of CMV-associated beta chains seemingly showed HLA restriction. Later analysis identified a missense DCLRE1C variant that was linked to TCR beta V- and J-gene trimming.

Primers included in the PCR were 60 Vbeta and 13 Jbeta primers. In the authors' methods: In a later analysis, some 80 million unique TCR beta chains included roughly 11 million shared by two or more donors. Measured with immunoSEQ multiplex PCR; TCRdb has only the in-frame clones, and not every one. The DNA was the basis for D and trimming; V, J and clone size are from that table. Among some 60,000 clones listed, 70% to 90% were seen once. Germline V lookup: CDR1 SGHRS, CDR2 YFSETQ. V was cut by 0 bases and J by 4 bases, with 10 bases left in between. The CDR3 spans 14 residues. The sample consisted of PBMCs. The TCR sequence derives from a man between 18 and 29 years old in good health and CMV-seronegative. The chain carries TRBV5-1 and TRBJ1-1, with D unresolved. CDR3 bases: TGCGCCAGCAGCTTGGCTGGGGAGAGCACTGAAGCTTTCTTT. It encodes CASSLAGESTEAFF.